These T cell receptor beta chains were read from a single sample in a study of T-cell memory formation after mild COVID-19. One entry per CDR3 protein results from TCRdb running MiXCR on the 5' RACE reads. This sample yields over 10,000 distinct CDR3 sequences, of which about 14% are seen a single time; around 58% belongs to the top ten. Sequenced input: PBMCs or a T cell subset sorted from them (not recorded which). The receptor set was obtained from a man younger than 30 who had mild COVID-19 (a few samples of this study predate the infection). Cell type and time point are not known. CDR3s include the opening cysteine and the closing phenylalanine or tryptophan. D genes are given only for firm matches. Not every row has a clone size; where given, it reads once, few, many or a size class.

J gene	clone size	V gene	D gene	CDR3 DNA	CDR3 protein
TRBJ1-2	many	TRBV12-3/TRBV12-4	.	TGTGCCAGCAGTTTGGGGTTACCCGCCTATGGCTACACCTTC	CASSLGLPAYGYTF
TRBJ2-1	few	TRBV12-3/TRBV12-4	.	TGTGCCAGCAGTTATGCAGGATTTGTGGATGAGCAGTTCTTC	CASSYAGFVDEQFF
TRBJ1-2	.	TRBV12-3/TRBV12-4	.	TGTGCCAGCAGTATACAGGTTTACTATGGCTACACCTTC	CASSIQVYYGYTF
TRBJ1-2	many	TRBV20-1	.	TGCAGTGCTCTGTTGGCAGCCAACTATGGCTACACCTTC	CSALLAANYGYTF
TRBJ1-2	many	TRBV7-9	.	TGTGCCAGCGTCCTCAACTATGGCTACACCTTC	CASVLNYGYTF
TRBJ1-1	many	TRBV14	.	TGTGCCAGCAGCCACCTCCCACAGGGTATAGGCACTGAAGCTTTCTTT	CASSHLPQGIGTEAFF
TRBJ2-7	many	TRBV7-2	.	TGTGCCAGCAGCTTCTACGGGGACTCCTACGAGCAGTACTTC	CASSFYGDSYEQYF
TRBJ2-1	many	TRBV7-6	.	TGTGCCAGCAGCTTCCAATTTGGTATCGATGAGCAGTTCTTC	CASSFQFGIDEQFF
TRBJ2-2	.	TRBV7-8	.	TGTGCCAGCAGCTTTGCTTGGCTAGAACGGCACACCGGGGAGCTGTTTTTT	CASSFAWLERHTGELFF
TRBJ2-5	.	TRBV28	.	TGTGCCAGCAGCCCGACTGGACAGACAGAGACCCAGTACTTC	CASSPTGQTETQYF
TRBJ1-1	many	TRBV12-3/TRBV12-4	.	TGTGCCAGCAGTTACGAGCCTCTGAACACTGAAGCTTTCTTT	CASSYEPLNTEAFF
TRBJ1-6	many	TRBV11-2	.	TGTGCCAGCAGCTTAGATTCATCTCGTTCACCCCTCCACTTT	CASSLDSSRSPLHF
TRBJ1-2	many	TRBV6-6	.	TGTGCCAGCAGTTTACAGGAGTACTATGGCTACACCTTC	CASSLQEYYGYTF
TRBJ1-5	medium-sized	TRBV6-6	.	TGTGCCAGCAGTTATCAGGGAACTCAGCCCCAGCATTTT	CASSYQGTQPQHF
TRBJ2-1	many	TRBV7-8	.	TGTGCCAGCAGCTTAGTCGCCGGGGGTTCCGACAATGAGCAGTTCTTC	CASSLVAGGSDNEQFF
TRBJ1-4	.	TRBV6-1	.	TGTGCCAGCAAGGGACGGCTTCCTGAAAAACTGTTTTTT	CASKGRLPEKLFF
TRBJ2-1	many	TRBV10-3	TRBD2	TGTGCCATCAGTTATAGCGGGGGATCCTACAATGAGCAGTTCTTC	CAISYSGGSYNEQFF
TRBJ2-7	many	TRBV4-3	.	TGCGCCAGCAGCCAAACAGGGACTACCTCCTACGAGCAGTACTTC	CASSQTGTTSYEQYF
TRBJ2-4	.	TRBV6-5	TRBD1	TGTGCCAGCAGCAACAGGGGGACCCCTGTTCAGTACTTC	CASSNRGTPVQYF
TRBJ2-1	many	TRBV6-5	.	TGTGCCAGCAGTTACTCGATGGGGGGCAATGAGCAGTTCTTC	CASSYSMGGNEQFF
TRBJ2-7	few	TRBV27	.	TGTGCCAGCAGTTTAGGGGGGCAGGGGGTTTACGAGCAGTACTTC	CASSLGGQGVYEQYF
TRBJ1-5	many	TRBV4-1	TRBD1	TGCGCCAGCAGCCAAGTACCCCAGGGGGTGCGCAATCAGCCCCAGCATTTT	CASSQVPQGVRNQPQHF
TRBJ2-1	many	TRBV4-3	.	TGCGCCAGCAGGGACGGTCTATGGGGGGGCTCGGATGAGCAGTTCTTC	CASRDGLWGGSDEQFF
TRBJ2-2	few	TRBV2	.	TGTGCCAGCAATTTACAGACTGCGAACACCGGGGAGCTGTTTTTT	CASNLQTANTGELFF
TRBJ2-1	many	TRBV7-9	.	TGTGCCAGCAGCTTAGCATGGGGAGGAAATGAGCAGTTCTTC	CASSLAWGGNEQFF
TRBJ2-4	few	TRBV10-2	TRBD1	TGCGCCAGCAGTGAGAATTTTTGGACAGGGAAAAACATTCAGTACTTC	CASSENFWTGKNIQYF
TRBJ1-6	many	TRBV7-2	.	TGTGCCAGCAGCTTAAGATGGCAAGGATTGTGGCCCCTCCACTTT	CASSLRWQGLWPLHF
TRBJ1-5	few	TRBV19	.	TGTGCCAGTACCCCGTCATGGGGAAATAGCAATCAGCCCCAGCATTTT	CASTPSWGNSNQPQHF
TRBJ2-7	many	TRBV12-3/TRBV12-4	.	TGTGCCAGCAGGGACATTCGCTCCTACGAGCAGTACTTC	CASRDIRSYEQYF
TRBJ2-2	many	TRBV5-1	.	TGCGCCAGCAGCTTGTTGGGGGGCTCCACCGGGGAGCTGTTTTTT	CASSLLGGSTGELFF
TRBJ2-7	.	TRBV13	TRBD2	TGTGCCAGCCGACTAGCGGGCCCCTACGAGCAGTACTTC	CASRLAGPYEQYF
TRBJ2-1	medium-sized	TRBV5-1	.	TGCGCCAGCAGCTTGGCCGGGTCATTGAATGAGCAGTTCTTC	CASSLAGSLNEQFF
TRBJ1-4	many	TRBV4-3	TRBD1	TGCGCCAGCAGAGAAAACAGGGGGCTTCCTGCCGGGGAAAAACTGTTTTTT	CASRENRGLPAGEKLFF
TRBJ2-1	few	TRBV12-3/TRBV12-4	TRBD1	TGTGCCAGCAGGAGACAGGGTTTTTACAATGAGCAGTTCTTC	CASRRQGFYNEQFF
TRBJ2-1	.	TRBV29-1	TRBD1	TGCAGCGTTGATAACAGGGGGCGTTACGATGAGCAGTTCTTC	CSVDNRGRYDEQFF
TRBJ2-3	many	TRBV7-2	.	TGTGCCAGCAGCTTAGAAGACTTCTGGCGCACAGATACGCAGTATTTT	CASSLEDFWRTDTQYF
TRBJ2-7	many	TRBV20-1	TRBD2	TGCAGTGCTAGTGTTGCTAGCGGTATGTACGAGCAGTACTTC	CSASVASGMYEQYF